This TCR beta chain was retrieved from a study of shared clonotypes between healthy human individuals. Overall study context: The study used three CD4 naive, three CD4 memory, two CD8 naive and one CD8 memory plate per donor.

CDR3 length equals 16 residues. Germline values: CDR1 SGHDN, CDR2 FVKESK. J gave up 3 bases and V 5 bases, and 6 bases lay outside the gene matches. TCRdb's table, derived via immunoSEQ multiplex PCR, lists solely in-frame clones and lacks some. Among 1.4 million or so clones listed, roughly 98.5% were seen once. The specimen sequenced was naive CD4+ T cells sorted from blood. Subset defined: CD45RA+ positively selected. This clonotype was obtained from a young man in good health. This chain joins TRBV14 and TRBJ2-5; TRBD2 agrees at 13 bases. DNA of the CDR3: TGTGCCAGCAGCAAGCCGGGACTAGCGGGAAAAGAGACCCAGTACTTC. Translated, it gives CASSKPGLAGKETQYF.